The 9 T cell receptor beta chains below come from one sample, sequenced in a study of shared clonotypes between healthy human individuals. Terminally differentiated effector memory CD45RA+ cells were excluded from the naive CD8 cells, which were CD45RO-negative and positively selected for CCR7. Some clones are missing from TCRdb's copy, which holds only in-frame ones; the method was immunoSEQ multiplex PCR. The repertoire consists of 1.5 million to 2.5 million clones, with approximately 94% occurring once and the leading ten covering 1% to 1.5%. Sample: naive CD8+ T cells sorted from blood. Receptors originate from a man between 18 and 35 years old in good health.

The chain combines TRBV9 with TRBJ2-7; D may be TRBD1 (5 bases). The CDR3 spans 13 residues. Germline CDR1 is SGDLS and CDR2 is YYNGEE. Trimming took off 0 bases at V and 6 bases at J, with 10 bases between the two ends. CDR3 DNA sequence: TGTGCCAGCAGCGTAGGGCAGGGTGTCGAGCAGTACTTC. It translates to CASSVGQGVEQYF.

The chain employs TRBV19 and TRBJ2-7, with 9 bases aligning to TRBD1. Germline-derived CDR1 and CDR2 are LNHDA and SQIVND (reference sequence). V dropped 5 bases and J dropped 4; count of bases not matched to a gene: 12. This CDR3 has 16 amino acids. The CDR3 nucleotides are TGTGCCAGTAGTGCCCCAGGCCGGGACAGGGTATACGAGCAGTACTTC. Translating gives CASSAPGRDRVYEQYF.

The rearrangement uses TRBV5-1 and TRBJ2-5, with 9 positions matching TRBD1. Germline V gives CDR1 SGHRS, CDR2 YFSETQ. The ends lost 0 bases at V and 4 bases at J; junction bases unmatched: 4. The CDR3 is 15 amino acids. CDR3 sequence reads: CASSLAADRGETQYF. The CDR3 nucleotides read TGCGCCAGCAGCTTGGCGGCGGACAGGGGAGAGACCCAGTACTTC.

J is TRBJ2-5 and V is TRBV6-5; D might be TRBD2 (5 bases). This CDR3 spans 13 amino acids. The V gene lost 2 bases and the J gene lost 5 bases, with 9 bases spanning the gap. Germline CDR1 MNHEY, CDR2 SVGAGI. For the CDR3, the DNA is TGTGCCAGCAGTTACGGGAGTTTTGAGACCCAGTACTTC. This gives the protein CASSYGSFETQYF.

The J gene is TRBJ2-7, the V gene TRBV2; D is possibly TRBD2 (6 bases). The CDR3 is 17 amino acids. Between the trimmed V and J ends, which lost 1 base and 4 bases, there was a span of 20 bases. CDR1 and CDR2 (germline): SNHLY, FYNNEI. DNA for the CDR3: TGTGCCAGCAGTGAAGGGGTGGGTTCACAACGGGGGTACGAGCAGTACTTC. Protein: CASSEGVGSQRGYEQYF.

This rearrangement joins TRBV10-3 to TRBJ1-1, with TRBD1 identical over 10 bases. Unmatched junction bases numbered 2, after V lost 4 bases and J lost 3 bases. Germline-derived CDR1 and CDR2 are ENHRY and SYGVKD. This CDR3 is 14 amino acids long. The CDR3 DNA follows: TGTGCCATCAGTGGGACAGGGGGAGACACTGAAGCTTTCTTT. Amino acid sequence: CAISGTGGDTEAFF.

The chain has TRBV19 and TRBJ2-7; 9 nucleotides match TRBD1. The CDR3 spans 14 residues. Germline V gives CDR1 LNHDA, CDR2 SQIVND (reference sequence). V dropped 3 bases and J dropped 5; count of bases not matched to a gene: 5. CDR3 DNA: TGTGCCAGTAGTATCCCGACAGGGGGAGACGAGCAGTACTTC. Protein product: CASSIPTGGDEQYF.

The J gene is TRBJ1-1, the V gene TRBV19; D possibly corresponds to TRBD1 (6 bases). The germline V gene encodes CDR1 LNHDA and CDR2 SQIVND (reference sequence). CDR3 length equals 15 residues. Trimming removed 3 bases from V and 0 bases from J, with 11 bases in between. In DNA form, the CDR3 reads TGTGCCAGTAGTATTGCGGGGGCAATGAACACTGAAGCTTTCTTT. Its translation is CASSIAGAMNTEAFF. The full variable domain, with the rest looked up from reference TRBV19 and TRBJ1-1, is DGGITQSPKYLFRKEGQNVTLSCEQNLNHDAMYWYRQDPGQGLRLIYYSQIVNDFQKGDIAEGYSVSREKKESFPLTVTSAQKNPTAFYLCASSIAGAMNTEAFFGQGTRLTVV.

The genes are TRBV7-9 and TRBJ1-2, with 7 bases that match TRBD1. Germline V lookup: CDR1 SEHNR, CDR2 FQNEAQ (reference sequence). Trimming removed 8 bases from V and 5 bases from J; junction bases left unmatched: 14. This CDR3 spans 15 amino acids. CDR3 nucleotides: TGTGCCAGCGCCCAGGGGGGGGGCGCGGGTTATGGCTACACCTTC. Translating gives CASAQGGGAGYGYTF. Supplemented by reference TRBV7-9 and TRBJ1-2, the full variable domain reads DTGVSQNPRHKITKRGQNVTFRCDPISEHNRLYWYRQTLGQGPEFLTYFQNEAQLEKSRLLSDRFSAERPKGSFSTLEIQRTEQGDSAMYLCASAQGGGAGYGYTFGSGTRLTVV.